The present T cell receptor beta chain was sequenced within a study of blood T cell repertoires in COVID-19. The data were produced by immunoSEQ multiplex PCR, yet TCRdb's version contains in-frame clones alone and is incomplete. The sample holds 350,000 to 400,000 clones, 85% to 90% seen once. V was shortened by 4 bases and J by 13 bases, with 22 bases between the two germline ends. The CDR3 spans 15 residues. Looked up from germline, CDR1 is SGHTA and CDR2 is FQGNSA. This clone was seen a single time. The receptor was isolated from a man in his late teens or twenties with active or convalescent COVID-19. The chain combines TRBV7-2 with TRBJ1-4, with D possibly matching TRBD1 (5 bases). Sequenced material: peripheral blood. In DNA form, the CDR3 reads TGTGCCAGCAGCTCGCGATTGACAGCCACTACGGGACTGTTTTTT. This sequence encodes CASSSRLTATTGLFF.